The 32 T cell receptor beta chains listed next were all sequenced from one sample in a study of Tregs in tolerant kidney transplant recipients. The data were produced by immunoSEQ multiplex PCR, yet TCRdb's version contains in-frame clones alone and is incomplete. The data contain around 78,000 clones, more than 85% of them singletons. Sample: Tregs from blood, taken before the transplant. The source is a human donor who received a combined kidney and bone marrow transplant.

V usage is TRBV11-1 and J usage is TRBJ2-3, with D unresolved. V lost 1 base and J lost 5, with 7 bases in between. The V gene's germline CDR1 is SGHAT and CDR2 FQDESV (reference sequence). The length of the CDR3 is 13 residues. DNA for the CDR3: TGTGCCAGCAGCTTAGGTCTTGAAGATACGCAGTATTTT. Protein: CASSLGLEDTQYF.

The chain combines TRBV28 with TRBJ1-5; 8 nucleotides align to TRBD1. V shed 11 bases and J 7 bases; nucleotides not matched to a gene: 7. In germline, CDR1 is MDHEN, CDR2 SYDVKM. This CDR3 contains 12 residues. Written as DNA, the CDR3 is TGTGCCGCAACAGGGGGAGGACAGCCCCAGCATTTT. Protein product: CAATGGGQPQHF.

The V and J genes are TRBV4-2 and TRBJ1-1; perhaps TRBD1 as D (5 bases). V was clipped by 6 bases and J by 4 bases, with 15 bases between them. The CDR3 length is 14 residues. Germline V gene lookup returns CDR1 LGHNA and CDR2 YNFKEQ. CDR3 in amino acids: CASRPLGESTEAFF. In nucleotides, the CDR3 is TGTGCCAGCAGACCCTTAGGGGAATCCACTGAAGCTTTCTTT.

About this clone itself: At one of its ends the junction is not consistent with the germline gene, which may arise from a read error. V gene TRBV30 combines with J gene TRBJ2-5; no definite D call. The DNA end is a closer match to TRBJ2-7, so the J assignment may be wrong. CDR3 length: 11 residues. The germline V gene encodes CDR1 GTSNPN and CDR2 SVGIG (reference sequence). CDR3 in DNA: TGCGCCTGGAGTACCTGGTACGAGCAGTACTTC. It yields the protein CAWSTWYEQYF.

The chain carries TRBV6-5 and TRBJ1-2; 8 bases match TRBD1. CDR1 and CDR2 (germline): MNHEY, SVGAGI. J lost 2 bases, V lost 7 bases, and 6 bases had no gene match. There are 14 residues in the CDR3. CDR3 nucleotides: TGTGCCAGCATTTTCAGGGGGCGCAACTATGGCTACACCTTC. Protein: CASIFRGRNYGYTF.

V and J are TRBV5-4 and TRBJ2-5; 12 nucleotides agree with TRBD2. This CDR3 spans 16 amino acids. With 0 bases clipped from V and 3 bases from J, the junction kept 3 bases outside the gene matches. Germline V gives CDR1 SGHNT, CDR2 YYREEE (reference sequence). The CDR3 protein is CASSLGTSGTKETQYF. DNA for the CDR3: TGTGCCAGCAGCTTGGGGACTAGCGGGACCAAAGAGACCCAGTACTTC. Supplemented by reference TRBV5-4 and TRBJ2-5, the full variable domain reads ETGVTQSPTHLIKTRGQQVTLRCSSQSGHNTVSWYQQALGQGPQFIFQYYREEENGRGNFPPRFSGLQFPNYSSELNVNALELDDSALYLCASSLGTSGTKETQYFGPGTRLLVL.

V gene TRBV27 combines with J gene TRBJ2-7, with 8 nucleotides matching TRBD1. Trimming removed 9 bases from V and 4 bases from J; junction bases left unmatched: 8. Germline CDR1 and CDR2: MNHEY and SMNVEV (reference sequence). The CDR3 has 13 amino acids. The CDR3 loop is CASIRQGKYEQYF. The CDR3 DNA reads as TGTGCCAGTATACGACAGGGGAAGTACGAGCAGTACTTC.

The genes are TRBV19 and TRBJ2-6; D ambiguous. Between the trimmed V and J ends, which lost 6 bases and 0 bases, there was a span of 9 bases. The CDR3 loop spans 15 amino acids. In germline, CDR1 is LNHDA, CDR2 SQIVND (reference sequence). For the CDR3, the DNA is TGTGCCAGTAGGCGAAGTAGCTCTGGGGCCAACGTCCTGACTTTC. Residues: CASRRSSSGANVLTF.

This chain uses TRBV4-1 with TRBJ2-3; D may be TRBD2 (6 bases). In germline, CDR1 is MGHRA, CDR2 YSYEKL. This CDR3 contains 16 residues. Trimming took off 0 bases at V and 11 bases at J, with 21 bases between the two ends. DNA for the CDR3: TGCGCCAGCAGCCAAGATCCAGCGGGCCCTGTGGAGGGGCAGTATTTT. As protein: CASSQDPAGPVEGQYF.

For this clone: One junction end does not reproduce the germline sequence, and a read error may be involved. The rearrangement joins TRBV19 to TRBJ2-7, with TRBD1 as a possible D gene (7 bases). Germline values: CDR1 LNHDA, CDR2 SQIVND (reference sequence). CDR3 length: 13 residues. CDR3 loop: CASSVGPQGEVRF. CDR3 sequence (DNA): TGTGCCAGTAGTGTAGGACCCCAGGGGGAGGTACGCTTC. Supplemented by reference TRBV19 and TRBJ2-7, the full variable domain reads DGGITQSPKYLFRKEGQNVTLSCEQNLNHDAMYWYRQDPGQGLRLIYYSQIVNDFQKGDIAEGYSVSREKKESFPLTVTSAQKNPTAFYLCASSVGPQGEVRFGPGTRLTVT.

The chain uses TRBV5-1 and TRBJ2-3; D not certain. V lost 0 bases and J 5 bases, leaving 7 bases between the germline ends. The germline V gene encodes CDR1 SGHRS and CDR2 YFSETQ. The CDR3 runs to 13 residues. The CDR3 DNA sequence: TGCGCCAGCAGCTTGGCCGAACGAGATACGCAGTATTTT. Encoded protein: CASSLAERDTQYF.

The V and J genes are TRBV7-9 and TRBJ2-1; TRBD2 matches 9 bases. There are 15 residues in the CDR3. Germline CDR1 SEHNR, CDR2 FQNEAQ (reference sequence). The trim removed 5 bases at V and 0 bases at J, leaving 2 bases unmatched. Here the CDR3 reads CASSISGGSYNEQFF. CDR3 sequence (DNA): TGTGCCAGCAGCATTAGCGGGGGCTCCTACAATGAGCAGTTCTTC. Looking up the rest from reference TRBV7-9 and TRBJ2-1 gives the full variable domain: DTGVSQNPRHKITKRGQNVTFRCDPISEHNRLYWYRQTLGQGPEFLTYFQNEAQLEKSRLLSDRFSAERPKGSFSTLEIQRTEQGDSAMYLCASSISGGSYNEQFFGPGTRLTVL.

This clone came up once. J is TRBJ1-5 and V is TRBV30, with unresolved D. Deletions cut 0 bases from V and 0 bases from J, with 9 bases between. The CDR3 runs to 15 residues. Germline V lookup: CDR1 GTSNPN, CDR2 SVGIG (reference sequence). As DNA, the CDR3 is TGTGCCTGGAGTGTAGGAGGGCATAGCAATCAGCCCCAGCATTTT. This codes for CAWSVGGHSNQPQHF.

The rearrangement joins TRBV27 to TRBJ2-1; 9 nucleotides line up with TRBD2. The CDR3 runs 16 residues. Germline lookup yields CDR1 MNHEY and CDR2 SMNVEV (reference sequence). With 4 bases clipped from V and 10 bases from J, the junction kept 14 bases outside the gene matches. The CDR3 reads CASSSQAGGPRGEQFF. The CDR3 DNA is TGTGCCAGCAGTTCCCAGGCGGGAGGGCCCCGGGGGGAGCAGTTCTTC.

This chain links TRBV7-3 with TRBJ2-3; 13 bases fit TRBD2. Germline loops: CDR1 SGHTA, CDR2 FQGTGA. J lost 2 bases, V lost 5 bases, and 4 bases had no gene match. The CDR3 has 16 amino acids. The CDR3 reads CASSRGLAGVTDTQYF. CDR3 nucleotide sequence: TGTGCCAGCAGCAGAGGACTAGCGGGGGTCACAGATACGCAGTATTTT.

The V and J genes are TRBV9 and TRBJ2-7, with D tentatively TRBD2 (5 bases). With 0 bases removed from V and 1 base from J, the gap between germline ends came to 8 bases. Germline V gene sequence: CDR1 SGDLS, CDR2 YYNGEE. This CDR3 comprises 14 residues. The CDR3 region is CASSVARLSYEQYF. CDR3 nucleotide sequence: TGTGCCAGCAGCGTAGCGAGACTATCCTACGAGCAGTACTTC.

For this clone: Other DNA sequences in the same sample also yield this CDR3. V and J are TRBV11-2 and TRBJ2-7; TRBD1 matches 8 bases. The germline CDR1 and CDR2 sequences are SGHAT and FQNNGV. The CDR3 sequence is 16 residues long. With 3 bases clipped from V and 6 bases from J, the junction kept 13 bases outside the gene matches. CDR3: CASSFPGSGQGLEQYF. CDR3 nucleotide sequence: TGTGCCAGCAGCTTCCCAGGGAGTGGACAGGGTCTCGAGCAGTACTTC.

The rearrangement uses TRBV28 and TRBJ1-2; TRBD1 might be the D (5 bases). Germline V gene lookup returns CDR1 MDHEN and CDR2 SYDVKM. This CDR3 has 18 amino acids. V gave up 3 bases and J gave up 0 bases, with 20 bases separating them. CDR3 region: CASSFPNFRGRANYGYTF. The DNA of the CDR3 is TGTGCCAGCAGTTTCCCCAACTTTAGGGGCCGGGCTAACTATGGCTACACCTTC.

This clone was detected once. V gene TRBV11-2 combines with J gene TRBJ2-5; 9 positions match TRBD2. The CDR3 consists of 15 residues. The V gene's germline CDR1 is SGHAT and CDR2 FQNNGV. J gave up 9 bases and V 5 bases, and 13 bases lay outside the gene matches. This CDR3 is CASSATTTERGAQYF. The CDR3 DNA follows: TGTGCCAGCAGCGCCACAACTACAGAGCGGGGGGCCCAGTACTTC.

The CDR3 nucleotides read TGTGCCAGCAGCGCATCCGGGACAGGGGCTATCTCCTACAATGAGCAGTTCTTC. Protein: CASSASGTGAISYNEQFF. The chain links TRBV9 to TRBJ2-1; 10 bases fit TRBD1. Germline V CDR1 and CDR2: SGDLS, YYNGEE. This CDR3 contains 18 residues. The V and J ends lost 3 bases and 0 bases, in that order; junction bases with no gene match: 9.

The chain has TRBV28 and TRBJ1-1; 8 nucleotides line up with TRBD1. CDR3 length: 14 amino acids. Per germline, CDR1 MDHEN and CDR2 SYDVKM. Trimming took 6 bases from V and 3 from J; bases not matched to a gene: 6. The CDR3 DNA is TGTGCCAGCAGGACCGGACAGGGTGACACTGAAGCTTTCTTT. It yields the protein CASRTGQGDTEAFF.

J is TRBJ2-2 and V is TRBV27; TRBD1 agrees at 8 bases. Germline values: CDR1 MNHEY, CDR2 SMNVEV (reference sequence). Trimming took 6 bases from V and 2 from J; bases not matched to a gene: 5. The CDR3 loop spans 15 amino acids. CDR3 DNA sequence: TGTGCCAGCAGAAAGGGACAGGAAAACACCGGGGAGCTGTTTTTT. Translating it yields CASRKGQENTGELFF.

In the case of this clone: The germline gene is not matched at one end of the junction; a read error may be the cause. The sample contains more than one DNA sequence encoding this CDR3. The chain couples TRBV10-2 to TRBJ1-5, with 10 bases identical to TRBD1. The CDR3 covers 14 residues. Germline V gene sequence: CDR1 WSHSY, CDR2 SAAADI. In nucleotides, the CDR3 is TGTGCCAGCAGCGGGGACAGGGGCACGGAGCCCCAGCATTTT. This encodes CASSGDRGTEPQHF.

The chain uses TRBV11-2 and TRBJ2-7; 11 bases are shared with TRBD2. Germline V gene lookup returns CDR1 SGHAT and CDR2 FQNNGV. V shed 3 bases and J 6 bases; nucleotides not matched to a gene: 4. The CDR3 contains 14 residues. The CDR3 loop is CASSLTSGTIEQYF. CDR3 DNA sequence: TGTGCCAGCAGCTTGACTAGCGGGACAATCGAGCAGTACTTC.

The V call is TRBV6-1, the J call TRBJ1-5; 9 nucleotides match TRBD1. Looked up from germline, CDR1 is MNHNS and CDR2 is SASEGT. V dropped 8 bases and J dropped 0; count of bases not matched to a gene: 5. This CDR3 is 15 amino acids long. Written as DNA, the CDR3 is TGTGCCAGCCGAAGGGACAGGGATAGCAATCAGCCCCAGCATTTT. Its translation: CASRRDRDSNQPQHF.

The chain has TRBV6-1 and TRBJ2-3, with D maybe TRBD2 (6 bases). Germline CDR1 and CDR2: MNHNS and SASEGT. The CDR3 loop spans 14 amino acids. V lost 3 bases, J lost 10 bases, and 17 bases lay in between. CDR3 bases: TGTGCCAGCAGTGAGCCGGGACTCCTTAGGGCGCAGTATTTT. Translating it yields CASSEPGLLRAQYF.

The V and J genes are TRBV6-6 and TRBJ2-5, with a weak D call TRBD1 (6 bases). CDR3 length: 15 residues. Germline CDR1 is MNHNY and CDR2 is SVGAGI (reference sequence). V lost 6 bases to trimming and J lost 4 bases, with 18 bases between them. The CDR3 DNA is TGTGCCAGCAGAGACCACAGGGAGAATCGAGAGACCCAGTACTTC. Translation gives CASRDHRENRETQYF.

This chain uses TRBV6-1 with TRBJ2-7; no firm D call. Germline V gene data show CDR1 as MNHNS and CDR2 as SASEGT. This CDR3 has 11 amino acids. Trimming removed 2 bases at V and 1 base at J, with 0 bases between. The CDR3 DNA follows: TGTGCCAGCAGTGAATCCTACGAGCAGTACTTC. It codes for CASSESYEQYF.

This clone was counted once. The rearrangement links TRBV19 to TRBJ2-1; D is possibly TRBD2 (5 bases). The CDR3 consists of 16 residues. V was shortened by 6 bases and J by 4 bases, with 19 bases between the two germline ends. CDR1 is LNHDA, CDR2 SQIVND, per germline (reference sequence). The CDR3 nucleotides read TGTGCCAGTAGGCGGGCCACCTCCTGGGGTTACAATGAGCAGTTCTTC. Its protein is CASRRATSWGYNEQFF.

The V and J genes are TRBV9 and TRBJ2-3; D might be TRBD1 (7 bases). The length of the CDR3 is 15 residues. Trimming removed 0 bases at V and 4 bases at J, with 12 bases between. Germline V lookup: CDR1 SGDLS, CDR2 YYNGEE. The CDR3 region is CASSVGRGQADTQYF. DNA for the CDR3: TGTGCCAGCAGCGTAGGGAGGGGGCAGGCAGATACGCAGTATTTT.

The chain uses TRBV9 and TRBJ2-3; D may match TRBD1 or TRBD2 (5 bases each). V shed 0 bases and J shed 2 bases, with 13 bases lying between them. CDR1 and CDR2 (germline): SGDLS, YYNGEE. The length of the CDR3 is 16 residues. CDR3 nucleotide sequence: TGTGCCAGCAGCGTAGGTGGGACCCCGGACACAGATACGCAGTATTTT. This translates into CASSVGGTPDTDTQYF.

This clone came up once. This CDR3 reads CASSLRSSGRSPQGEQYF. CDR3 DNA: TGTGCCAGCAGCTTAAGGTCTAGCGGGAGGAGCCCCCAGGGCGAGCAGTACTTC. This rearrangement joins TRBV7-2 to TRBJ2-7, with 11 bases that match TRBD2. J gave up 6 bases and V 2 bases, and 15 bases lay outside the gene matches. CDR1 is SGHTA and CDR2 is FQGNSA in the germline V gene. The CDR3 sequence is 18 residues long. Full variable domain (remainder filled in from reference TRBV7-2 and TRBJ2-7): GAGVSQSPSNKVTEKGKDVELRCDPISGHTALYWYRQSLGQGLEFLIYFQGNSAPDKSGLPSDRFSAERTGGSVSTLTIQRTQQEDSAVYLCASSLRSSGRSPQGEQYFGPGTRLTVT.